These T cell receptor beta chains were read from a single sample in a study of shared clonotypes between healthy human individuals. Repertoires were generated with immunoSEQ multiplex PCR, while TCRdb's copy carries only in-frame clones and drops some. The table records about 2 million clones, roughly 94% of them present only once. Sequenced material: naive CD8+ T cells sorted from blood. The origin of the receptors is a man aged 18 to 29 in good health. Both conserved end residues are part of each CDR3. The D gene is left open where the match is weak. For some rows the clone size is stated as once, few or many, or as a class when expanded; others skip it.

abundance,v_gene,d_gene,j_gene,CDR3aa,CDR3nt
NA,TRBV9,NA,TRBJ2-1,CASSVGGGTNEQFF,TGTGCCAGCAGCGTAGGCGGCGGGACGAATGAGCAGTTCTTC
NA,TRBV19,NA,TRBJ2-7,CASSIYADYSYEQYF,TGTGCCAGTAGTATATACGCGGACTACTCCTACGAGCAGTACTTC
NA,TRBV13,NA,TRBJ2-7,CASSLHESYEQYF,TGTGCCAGCAGCTTACATGAATCCTACGAGCAGTACTTC
once,TRBV28,NA,TRBJ2-2,CASSLTQAAPGELFF,TGTGCCAGCAGTTTAACGCAGGCGGCACCCGGGGAGCTGTTTTTT
NA,TRBV27,NA,TRBJ1-1,CASSEAYNTEAFF,TGTGCCAGCAGTGAGGCATATAACACTGAAGCTTTCTTT
NA,TRBV7-9,NA,TRBJ2-7,CASSYASGYEQYF,TGTGCCAGCAGCTACGCGAGTGGCTACGAGCAGTACTTC
NA,TRBV13,TRBD1,TRBJ1-1,CASSSVDREEAEAFF,TGTGCCAGCAGCTCAGTGGACAGGGAAGAGGCTGAAGCTTTCTTT
once,TRBV2,NA,TRBJ1-4,CASSTGEGLNEKLFF,TGTGCCAGCAGCACGGGTGAGGGCCTTAATGAAAAACTGTTTTTT
NA,TRBV5-1,TRBD1,TRBJ2-3,CASSLDYRGQDTQYF,TGCGCCAGCAGCTTGGATTACAGGGGGCAGGATACGCAGTATTTT
NA,TRBV10-1,TRBD1,TRBJ2-7,CASSELTGGGEQYF,TGCGCCAGCAGTGAGTTGACAGGGGGCGGCGAGCAGTACTTC
NA,TRBV2,NA,TRBJ2-2,CASSEWPDMGTGELFF,TGTGCCAGCAGTGAATGGCCCGACATGGGCACCGGGGAGCTGTTTTTT
NA,TRBV9,NA,TRBJ2-5,CASSVVGRVQETQYF,TGTGCCAGCAGCGTAGTCGGCCGGGTCCAAGAGACCCAGTACTTC
NA,TRBV27,TRBD1,TRBJ2-5,CASAETGGQETQYF,TGTGCCAGCGCCGAGACAGGGGGTCAAGAGACCCAGTACTTC
NA,TRBV7-8,NA,TRBJ2-7,CASSSPGTFSYEQYF,TGTGCCAGCAGCTCCCCCGGGACATTCTCCTACGAGCAGTACTTC